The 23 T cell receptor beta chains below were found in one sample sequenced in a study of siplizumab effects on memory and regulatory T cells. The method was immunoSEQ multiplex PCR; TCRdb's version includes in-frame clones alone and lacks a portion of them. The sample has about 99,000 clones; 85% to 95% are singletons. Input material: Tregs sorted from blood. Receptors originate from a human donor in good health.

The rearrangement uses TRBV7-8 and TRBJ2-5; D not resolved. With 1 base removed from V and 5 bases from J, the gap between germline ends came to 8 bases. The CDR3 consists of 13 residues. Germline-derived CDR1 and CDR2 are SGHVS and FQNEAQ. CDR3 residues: CASSLVLLETQYF. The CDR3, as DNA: TGTGCCAGCAGCTTAGTACTATTGGAGACCCAGTACTTC.

This chain's CDR3 is CAWGRLGQGGHEQYF. Here the CDR3 DNA reads TGTGCCTGGGGCCGCCTGGGACAGGGGGGACACGAGCAGTACTTC. This chain joins TRBV30 and TRBJ2-7; TRBD1 matches 11 bases. The CDR3 length is 15 residues. V lost 5 bases, J lost 5 bases, and 11 bases stayed unmatched. From germline, CDR1 is GTSNPN and CDR2 SVGIG (reference sequence).

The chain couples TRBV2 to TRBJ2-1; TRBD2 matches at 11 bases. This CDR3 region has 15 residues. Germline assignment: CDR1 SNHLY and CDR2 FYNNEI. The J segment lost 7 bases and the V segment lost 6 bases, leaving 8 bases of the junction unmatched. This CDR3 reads CASSQLAGVGNEQFF. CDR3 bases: TGTGCCAGCAGCCAACTAGCGGGAGTGGGGAATGAGCAGTTCTTC.

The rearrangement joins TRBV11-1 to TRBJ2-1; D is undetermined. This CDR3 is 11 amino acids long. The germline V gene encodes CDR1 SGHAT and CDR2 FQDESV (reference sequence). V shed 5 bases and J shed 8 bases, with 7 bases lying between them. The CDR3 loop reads CASSKRDEQFF. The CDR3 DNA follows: TGTGCCAGCAGCAAGCGTGATGAGCAGTTCTTC.

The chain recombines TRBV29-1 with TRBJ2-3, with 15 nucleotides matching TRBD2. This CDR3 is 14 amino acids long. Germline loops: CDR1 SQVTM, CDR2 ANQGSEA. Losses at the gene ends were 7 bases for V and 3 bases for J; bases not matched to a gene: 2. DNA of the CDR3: TGCAGCGCAGGGACTAGCGGGGGGACAGATACGCAGTATTTT. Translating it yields CSAGTSGGTDTQYF.

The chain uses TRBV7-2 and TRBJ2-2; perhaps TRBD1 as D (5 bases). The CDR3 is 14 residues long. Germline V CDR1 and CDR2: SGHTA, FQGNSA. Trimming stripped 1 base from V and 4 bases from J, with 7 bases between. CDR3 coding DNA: TGTGCCAGCAGCTTAGGGGGCCGCACCGGGGAGCTGTTTTTT. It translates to CASSLGGRTGELFF.

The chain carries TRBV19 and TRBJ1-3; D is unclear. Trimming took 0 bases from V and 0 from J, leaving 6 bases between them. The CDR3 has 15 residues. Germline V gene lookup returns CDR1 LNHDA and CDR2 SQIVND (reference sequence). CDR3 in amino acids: CASSIEGNSGNTIYF. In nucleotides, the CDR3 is TGTGCCAGTAGTATAGAGGGCAACTCTGGAAACACCATATATTTT. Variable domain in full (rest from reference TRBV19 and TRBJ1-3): DGGITQSPKYLFRKEGQNVTLSCEQNLNHDAMYWYRQDPGQGLRLIYYSQIVNDFQKGDIAEGYSVSREKKESFPLTVTSAQKNPTAFYLCASSIEGNSGNTIYFGEGSWLTVV.

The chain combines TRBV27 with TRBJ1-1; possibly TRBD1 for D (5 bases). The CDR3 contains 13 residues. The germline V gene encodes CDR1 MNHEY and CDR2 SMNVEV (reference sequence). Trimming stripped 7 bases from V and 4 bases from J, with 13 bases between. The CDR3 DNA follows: TGTGCCAGCAAGAGAACGGGGGGCACTGAAGCTTTCTTT. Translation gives CASKRTGGTEAFF.

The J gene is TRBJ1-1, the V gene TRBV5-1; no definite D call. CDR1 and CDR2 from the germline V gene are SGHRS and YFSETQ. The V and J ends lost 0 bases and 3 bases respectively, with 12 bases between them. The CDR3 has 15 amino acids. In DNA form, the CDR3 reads TGCGCCAGCAGCTTGGGGGTGAAGCTGTACACTGAAGCTTTCTTT. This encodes CASSLGVKLYTEAFF.

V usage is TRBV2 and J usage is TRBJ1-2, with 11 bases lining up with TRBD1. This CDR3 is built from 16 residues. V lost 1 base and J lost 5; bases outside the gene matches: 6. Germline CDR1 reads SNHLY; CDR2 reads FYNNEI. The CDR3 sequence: CASSEGVGQGAYGYTF. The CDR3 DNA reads TGTGCCAGCAGTGAAGGGGTTGGACAGGGGGCATATGGCTACACCTTC.

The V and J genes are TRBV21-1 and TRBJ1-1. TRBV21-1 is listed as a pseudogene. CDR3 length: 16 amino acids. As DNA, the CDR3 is TGTGCCAGCAGCAGAAATTCTCCCTCGAAGGACACTGAAGCTTTCTTT. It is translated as CASSRNSPSKDTEAFF.

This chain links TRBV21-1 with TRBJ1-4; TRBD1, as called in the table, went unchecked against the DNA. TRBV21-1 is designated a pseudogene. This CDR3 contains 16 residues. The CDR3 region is CASSKVAGQFNEKLFF. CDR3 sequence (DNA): TGTGCCAGCAGCAAAGTTGCAGGACAGTTTAATGAAAAACTGTTTTTT.

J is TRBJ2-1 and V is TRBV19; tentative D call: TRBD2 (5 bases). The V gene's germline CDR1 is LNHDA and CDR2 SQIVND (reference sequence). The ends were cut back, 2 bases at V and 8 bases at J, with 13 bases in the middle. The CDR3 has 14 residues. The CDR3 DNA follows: TGTGCCAGTAGTATACCCCGTGGGCGGGATGAGCAGTTCTTC. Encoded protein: CASSIPRGRDEQFF.

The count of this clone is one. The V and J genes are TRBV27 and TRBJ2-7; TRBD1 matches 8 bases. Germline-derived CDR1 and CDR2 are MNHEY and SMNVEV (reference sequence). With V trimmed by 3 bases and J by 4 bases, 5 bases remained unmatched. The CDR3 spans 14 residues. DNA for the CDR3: TGTGCCAGCAGTTTGACAGGGGATAGGTACGAGCAGTACTTC. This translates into CASSLTGDRYEQYF.

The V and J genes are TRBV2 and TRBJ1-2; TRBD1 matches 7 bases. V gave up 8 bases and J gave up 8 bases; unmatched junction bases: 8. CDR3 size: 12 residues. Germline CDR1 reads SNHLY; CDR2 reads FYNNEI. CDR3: CASGGGRAGYTF. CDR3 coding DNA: TGTGCCAGCGGAGGGGGCAGGGCAGGCTACACCTTC.

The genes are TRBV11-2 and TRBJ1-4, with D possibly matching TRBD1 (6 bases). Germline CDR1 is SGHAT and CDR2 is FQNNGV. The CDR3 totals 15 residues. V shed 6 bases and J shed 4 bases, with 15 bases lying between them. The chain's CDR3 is CASREQGGGNEKLFF. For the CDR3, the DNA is TGTGCCAGCAGGGAACAGGGAGGGGGTAATGAAAAACTGTTTTTT.

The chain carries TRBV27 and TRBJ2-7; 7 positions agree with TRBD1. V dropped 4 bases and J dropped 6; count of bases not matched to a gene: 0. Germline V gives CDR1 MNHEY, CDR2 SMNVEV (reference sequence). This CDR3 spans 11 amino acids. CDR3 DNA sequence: TGTGCCAGCAGTTCAGGGGGCGAGCAGTACTTC. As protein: CASSSGGEQYF.

This CDR3 reads CASSRGQGKQYF. As DNA, the CDR3 is TGTGCCAGCAGCCGGGGACAGGGTAAGCAGTACTTC. The gene calls are TRBV14 and TRBJ2-7; 9 positions agree with TRBD1. CDR3 length: 12 amino acids. Per the germline V gene, CDR1 is SGHDN and CDR2 is FVKESK. The trim removed 4 bases at V and 8 bases at J, leaving 3 bases unmatched.

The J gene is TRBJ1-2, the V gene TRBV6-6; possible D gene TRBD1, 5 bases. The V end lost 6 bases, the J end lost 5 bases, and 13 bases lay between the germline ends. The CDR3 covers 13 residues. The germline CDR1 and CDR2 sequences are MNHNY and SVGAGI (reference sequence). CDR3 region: CASRQTDLYGYTF. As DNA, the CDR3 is TGTGCCAGCAGGCAGACAGACCTATATGGCTACACCTTC.

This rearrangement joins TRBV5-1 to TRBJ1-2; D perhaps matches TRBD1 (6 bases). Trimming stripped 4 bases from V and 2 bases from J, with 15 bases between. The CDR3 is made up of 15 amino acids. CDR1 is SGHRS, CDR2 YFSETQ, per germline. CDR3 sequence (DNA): TGCGCCAGCAGCCGACTGGGGGGCGCAAACTATGGCTACACCTTC. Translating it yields CASSRLGGANYGYTF.

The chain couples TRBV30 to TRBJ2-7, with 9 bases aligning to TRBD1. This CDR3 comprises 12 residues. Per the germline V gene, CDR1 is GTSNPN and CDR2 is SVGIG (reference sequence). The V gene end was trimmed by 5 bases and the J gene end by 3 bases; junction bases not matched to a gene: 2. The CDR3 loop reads CAWSGQGYEQYF. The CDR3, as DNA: TGTGCCTGGTCGGGACAGGGCTACGAGCAGTACTTC.

This CDR3 is CASSVGMFYEQYF. The CDR3 bases are TGTGCCAGCAGCGTAGGGATGTTCTACGAGCAGTACTTC. This chain connects TRBV11-2 to TRBJ2-7; no reliable D call. The CDR3 loop spans 13 amino acids. Germline V gene data show CDR1 as SGHAT and CDR2 as FQNNGV. The V and J ends lost 5 bases and 3 bases respectively, with 11 bases between them.

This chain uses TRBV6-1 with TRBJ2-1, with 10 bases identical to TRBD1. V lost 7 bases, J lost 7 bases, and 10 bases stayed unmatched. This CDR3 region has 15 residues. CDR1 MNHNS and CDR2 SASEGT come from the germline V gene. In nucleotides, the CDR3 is TGTGCCAGCACCCCGGGGACAGGGGAGACGAATGAGCAGTTCTTC. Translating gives CASTPGTGETNEQFF.